This TCR beta chain is from a study of blood T cell repertoires in COVID-19. Study overall: The origin of the acute and convalescent COVID-19 samples was the United States, Italy and Spain.

Germline CDR1 is LNHDA and CDR2 is SQIVND (reference sequence). The CDR3 loop spans 14 amino acids. The V and J ends lost 6 bases and 5 bases respectively, with 13 bases between them. Profiling relied on immunoSEQ multiplex PCR, and the TCRdb table lists in-frame clones only, not all of them. The data show around 200,000 clones, around 90% seen once. Ages ranged from roughly 18 to 100 years, with residence in around 24 US areas. Sequencing was carried out using PBMCs or T cells enriched from blood (not recorded which). The origin of this receptor is a young man with acute COVID-19. The chain employs TRBV19 and TRBJ2-2, with D perhaps TRBD1 (5 bases). In DNA, the CDR3 is TGTGCCAGTAGACCGCGACAGCATACCGGGGAGCTGTTTTTT. It yields the protein CASRPRQHTGELFF.